These 21 T cell receptor beta chains were all obtained from the same sample, sequenced in a study of blood T cells in healthy people across ages (dated by TCRdb to about 2015). Library construction relied on 5' RACE. Instrument used: Illumina HiSeq 2500. A second PCR of roughly 6 to 11 cycles was run with a J-beta primer mix and a sample-barcoded 5' primer. The raw public reads went through TCRdb reprocessing: fastp at Q25, MiXCR clone calling, in-frame beta chains kept. Each CDR3 protein appears once, grouped with its most common genes and DNA. The sample data list some 1,500,000 distinct CDR3 sequences, and 42% of these were observed just once. Clones ranked in the top ten supply more than 4% of the sample. The sequencing input was blood. Receptors were obtained from a woman under 30 in good health.

The chain combines TRBV5-5 with TRBJ1-1, with D possibly being TRBD1 (5 bases). CDR3 length equals 15 residues. Germline V gene data show CDR1 as SGHKS and CDR2 as YYEKEE (reference sequence). Trimming stripped 5 bases from V and 2 bases from J, with 16 bases between. The CDR3 protein is CASSFSWGGNTEAFF. The CDR3 DNA follows: TGTGCCAGCAGTTTCTCGTGGGGGGGAAACACTGAAGCTTTCTTT.

This chain connects TRBV2 to TRBJ2-5; 7 bases align to TRBD1. There are 13 residues in the CDR3. In germline, CDR1 is SNHLY, CDR2 FYNNEI. J lost 4 bases, V lost 7 bases, and 6 bases had no gene match. The CDR3 spells CASTGDRVETQYF. DNA for the CDR3: TGTGCCAGCACAGGAGACAGGGTAGAGACCCAGTACTTC.

The J gene is TRBJ1-1, the V gene TRBV6-5; no clear D. The V gene lost 4 bases and the J gene lost 8 bases, with 14 bases spanning the gap. This CDR3 is 13 amino acids long. Germline V lookup: CDR1 MNHEY, CDR2 SVGAGI. CDR3: CASSSRGIGEAFF. In DNA, the CDR3 is TGTGCCAGCAGTTCCCGAGGGATTGGCGAAGCTTTCTTT.

The rearrangement uses TRBV7-2 and TRBJ2-7; a weak D match, TRBD2 (6 bases). CDR3 length equals 16 residues. The germline CDR1 and CDR2 sequences are SGHTA and FQGNSA. V gave up 0 bases and J gave up 7 bases, with 19 bases separating them. The CDR3 region is CASSLAAGLGYNEQYF. The CDR3 DNA reads TGTGCCAGCAGCTTAGCCGCGGGATTGGGTTACAATGAGCAGTACTTC.

This clonotype was picked up a small number of times. The chain uses TRBV6-2 or TRBV6-3 and TRBJ2-5; D may be TRBD1 (5 bases). V lost 4 bases, J lost 6 bases, and 15 bases lay in between. The germline gives CDR1 MNHEY, CDR2 SVGEGT. The CDR3 covers 14 residues. CDR3 sequence (DNA): TGTGCCAGCAGTTGGTCGCAGGGTAGACAGACCCAGTACTTC. Residues: CASSWSQGRQTQYF.

This chain connects TRBV7-2 to TRBJ2-5; weak D call: TRBD2 (7 bases). Germline CDR1 reads SGHTA; CDR2 reads FQGNSA. The CDR3 is 16 residues long. Between the trimmed V and J ends, which lost 0 bases and 3 bases, there was a span of 14 bases. CDR3 region: CASSLAPGGPEETQYF. The CDR3 nucleotides are TGTGCCAGCAGCTTAGCCCCCGGGGGGCCCGAAGAGACCCAGTACTTC.

Notes on this clonotype: The junction shows a germline mismatch at one end, possibly a read error. V gene TRBV27 combines with J gene TRBJ1-5; D remains ambiguous. Germline values: CDR1 MNHEY, CDR2 SMNVEV (reference sequence). The CDR3 totals 16 residues. CDR3 in DNA: TGTGCCAGCAGTTTAATAAGTAGAGGAGGGAATCAGCTCCAGCATTTT. Amino acid sequence: CASSLISRGGNQLQHF.

Details on this clonotype: Compared with germline, one end of the junction differs, possibly owing to a read error. J is TRBJ1-2 and V is TRBV4-3; TRBD1 matches 8 bases. The CDR3 is 14 amino acids. CDR1 is LGHNA and CDR2 is YSLEER in the germline V gene. The CDR3 nucleotides are TGCGCCAGCAGCCAAGAGACAGGGGCCTATGGCTGCACCTTC. As protein: CASSQETGAYGCTF.

In this sample, this clonotype turned up a few times. The chain couples TRBV27 to TRBJ1-1, with D perhaps matching TRBD1 (5 bases). The CDR3 is made up of 12 amino acids. CDR1 and CDR2 from the germline V gene are MNHEY and SMNVEV (reference sequence). V lost 6 bases and J 1 base, leaving 6 bases between the germline ends. In DNA, the CDR3 is TGTGCCAGCAGGACAGAGAACACTGAAGCTTTCTTT. The encoded protein is CASRTENTEAFF.

The J gene is TRBJ2-2, the V gene TRBV28, with D perhaps TRBD2 (7 bases). CDR3 size: 14 residues. Germline V CDR1 and CDR2: MDHEN, SYDVKM. V dropped 6 bases and J dropped 4 bases, with 12 bases sitting between them. Here the CDR3 reads CASRGGLSTGELFF. The CDR3 DNA sequence: TGTGCCAGCAGAGGGGGACTAAGCACCGGGGAGCTGTTTTTT. Variable domain in full (rest from reference TRBV28 and TRBJ2-2): DVKVTQSSRYLVKRTGEKVFLECVQDMDHENMFWYRQDPGLGLRLIYFSYDVKMKEKGDIPEGYSVSREKKERFSLILESASTNQTSMYLCASRGGLSTGELFFGEGSRLTVL.

The chain combines TRBV2 with TRBJ2-5; D may be TRBD2 (5 bases). The germline CDR1 and CDR2 sequences are SNHLY and FYNNEI. V dropped 7 bases and J dropped 11 bases, with 20 bases sitting between them. The CDR3 is made up of 13 amino acids. The CDR3 DNA sequence: TGTGCCAGCATCAGACTAACGATTGGGGAGCAGTACTTC. Its translation: CASIRLTIGEQYF. Based on the CDR3 plus reference TRBV2 and TRBJ2-5, the full variable domain is EPEVTQTPSHQVTQMGQEVILRCVPISNHLYFYWYRQILGQKVEFLVSFYNNEISEKSEIFDDQFSVERPDGSNFTLKIRSTKLEDSAMYFCASIRLTIGEQYFGPGTRLLVL.

This clonotype was seen more than once but under ten times. The CDR3 coding sequence is TGTGCTAGTGGTTCCACCCAAGGGGGTATTCCCCACGAGCAGTACTTC. Its translation is CASGSTQGGIPHEQYF. The rearrangement joins TRBV12-5 to TRBJ2-4; D is possibly TRBD1 (6 bases). The J call may be wrong; the DNA end is better matched by TRBJ2-7. CDR1 and CDR2 (germline): LGHNT, FRNRAP. The CDR3 sequence is 16 residues long.

The chain recombines TRBV12-3 or TRBV12-4 with TRBJ2-7; 10 bases are a match to TRBD1. The J segment lost 4 bases and the V segment lost 0 bases, leaving 3 bases of the junction unmatched. The CDR3 is 15 residues long. CDR3 region: CASSLAGTGDYEQYF. In DNA, the CDR3 is TGTGCCAGCAGTTTAGCCGGGACAGGGGATTACGAGCAGTACTTC.

In this sample, this clonotype turned up a few times. CDR3 nucleotides: TGTGCCATCAGTGAGTCGTACACCAACTATGGCTACACCTTC. This sequence encodes CAISESYTNYGYTF. The J gene is TRBJ1-2, the V gene TRBV10-3, with D unresolved. Germline V gene sequence: CDR1 ENHRY, CDR2 SYGVKD. V dropped 0 bases and J dropped 2 bases, with 7 bases sitting between them. CDR3 size: 14 residues.

A remark on this clonotype: A much larger clonotype is one base distant, so this may be a read error. V and J are TRBV5-4 and TRBJ2-1; 8 positions match TRBD1. With the DNA end fitting TRBJ2-7 better, the J assignment may be wrong. Germline CDR1 SGHNT, CDR2 YYREEE (reference sequence). The CDR3 extends over 15 amino acids. The CDR3 sequence: CASSETGDSYNEQYF. The CDR3 nucleotides read TGTGCCAGCAGCGAGACAGGGGACTCCTACAATGAGCAGTACTTC.

This chain links TRBV7-2 with TRBJ1-5, with 10 bases fitting TRBD1. V gave up 6 bases and J gave up 4 bases; unmatched junction bases: 3. This CDR3 has 14 amino acids. Germline CDR1 reads SGHTA; CDR2 reads FQGNSA. The CDR3 DNA reads TGTGCCAGCAGTGACAGGGGGCCTAATCAGCCCCAGCATTTT. Its protein product is CASSDRGPNQPQHF.

This clonotype was seen a handful of times. The chain joins TRBV7-3 to TRBJ2-3, with D uncertain. Germline CDR1 and CDR2: SGHTA and FQGTGA. With 2 bases removed from V and 4 bases from J, the gap between germline ends came to 7 bases. This CDR3 has 13 amino acids. Written as DNA, the CDR3 is TGTGCCAGCAGCTTATATCCGGCAGATACGCAGTATTTT. As protein: CASSLYPADTQYF.

This sequence joins TRBV10-3 and TRBJ1-1; no definite D call. The CDR3 has 11 amino acids. CDR1 ENHRY and CDR2 SYGVKD come from the germline V gene. Between the trimmed V and J ends, which lost 10 bases and 3 bases, there was a span of 9 bases. In DNA form, the CDR3 reads TGTGCCACGAGGCTTGACACTGAAGCTTTCTTT. This sequence encodes CATRLDTEAFF.

The genes are TRBV12-3 or TRBV12-4 and TRBJ1-6; D gene ambiguous. This CDR3 spans 13 amino acids. V lost 3 bases and J lost 3, with 3 bases in between. The CDR3 region is CASSFYYNSPLHF. The CDR3 DNA reads as TGTGCCAGCAGTTTCTACTATAATTCACCCCTCCACTTT.

This clonotype showed up just a few times. The CDR3 spells CASRSSGGADTQYF. DNA for the CDR3: TGTGCCAGCAGATCTAGCGGGGGTGCAGATACGCAGTATTTT. The chain has TRBV12-3 or TRBV12-4 and TRBJ2-3; 10 positions agree with TRBD2. V lost 6 bases to trimming and J lost 4 bases; unmatched junction nucleotides: 4. This CDR3 is built from 14 residues.

The sample holds a few counts of this clonotype. At one end the junction does not follow the germline gene, possibly because of a read error. V usage is TRBV12-3 or TRBV12-4 and J usage is TRBJ1-1; D might be TRBD1 (5 bases). The CDR3 contains 14 residues. The CDR3 coding sequence is TGTGCCAGTAGTTTATATGGGGGGGTAACTGAAGCTTTCTTT. It encodes CASSLYGGVTEAFF.